These 26 T cell receptor beta chains share one sample of origin, sequenced in a study of sequential checkpoint blockade in melanoma. Sequencing used immunoSEQ multiplex PCR; TCRdb keeps in-frame clones, though not all of them. The sample includes approximately 9,000 clones, more than 70% of them seen just once. As for treatment: randomized to nivolumab then ipilimumab (arm A) or the reverse (arm B). The sample here was CD8+ T cells sorted from blood (inferred from file names), taken from a patient given nivolumab and ipilimumab in sequence. The source is a human donor with melanoma.

The chain recombines TRBV6-1 with TRBJ2-1, with a possible D match to TRBD2 (7 bases). CDR3 length: 16 residues. Trimming pared 0 bases from V and 3 bases from J, leaving 12 bases between. CDR1 and CDR2 (germline): MNHNS, SASEGT. The CDR3 DNA sequence: TGTGCCAGCAGTGAAGCGGGCGGGGGCATCTACAATGAGCAGTTCTTC. Amino acid sequence: CASSEAGGGIYNEQFF.

This clone was seen only a few times. The genes are TRBV4-1 and TRBJ1-1, with TRBD1 matching over 7 bases. Trimming at V came to 5 bases and at J to 0 bases, leaving 12 bases not matched to a gene. CDR3 length: 17 amino acids. The germline V gene has CDR1 MGHRA and CDR2 YSYEKL. The CDR3 DNA reads TGCGCCAGCAGCTCATCGGGACAGCCTACTCTGAACACTGAAGCTTTCTTT. Translation: CASSSSGQPTLNTEAFF.

The chain is built from TRBV2 and TRBJ2-1; TRBD2 matches at 11 bases. Germline V gene sequence: CDR1 SNHLY, CDR2 FYNNEI. The CDR3 is 13 amino acids. The J segment lost 6 bases and the V segment lost 7 bases, leaving 2 bases of the junction unmatched. The CDR3 nucleotides read TGTGCCAGCATAGGACTAGCGGGCAATGAGCAGTTCTTC. Its protein product is CASIGLAGNEQFF.

The J gene is TRBJ2-2, the V gene TRBV6-1; TRBD2 aligns across 7 bases. Germline CDR1 and CDR2: MNHNS and SASEGT. Germline trimming cut 6 bases from V and 6 bases from J; bases unmatched to any gene: 4. The CDR3 has 13 amino acids. CDR3 sequence reads: CASRDREAGELFF. The CDR3, as DNA: TGTGCCAGCAGAGATCGGGAGGCCGGGGAGCTGTTTTTT.

The CDR3 region has the DNA TGTGCCAGCAGTGATGCGGGCTATGGCTACACCTTC. Protein product: CASSDAGYGYTF. The chain couples TRBV25-1 to TRBJ1-2, with D hard to call. The CDR3 spans 12 residues. Germline V gene data show CDR1 as MGHDK and CDR2 as SYGVNS. The V gene lost 3 bases and the J gene lost 4 bases, with 6 bases spanning the gap.

Only a few counts were recorded for this clone. V and J are TRBV12-2 and TRBJ1-2; the DNA was not compared with TRBD1, the D call given in the table. TRBV12-2 is a pseudogene segment. The CDR3 is 12 amino acids. DNA of the CDR3: TGTGCAAGTCGCTTAGCGGCCGATGGCTACACCTTC. Translation gives CASRLAADGYTF.

The chain combines TRBV6-4 with TRBJ2-3, with D perhaps TRBD1 (5 bases). Germline lookup yields CDR1 MRHNA and CDR2 SNTAGT. V was shortened by 0 bases and J by 4 bases, with 11 bases between the two germline ends. The CDR3 totals 15 residues. CDR3 nucleotide sequence: TGTGCCAGCAGTGACTCGCAGCTAGGGGCAGATACGCAGTATTTT. Translation gives CASSDSQLGADTQYF.

The J gene is TRBJ1-5, the V gene TRBV7-8; tentative D call: TRBD1 (5 bases). Between the trimmed V and J ends, which lost 5 bases and 6 bases, there was a span of 8 bases. This CDR3 is 12 amino acids long. Germline-derived CDR1 and CDR2 are SGHVS and FQNEAQ. This CDR3 is CASSLGGQPQHF. The CDR3 coding sequence is TGTGCCAGCAGCCTGGGGGGTCAGCCCCAGCATTTT.

The genes are TRBV4-1 and TRBJ1-5, with TRBD1 matching over 8 bases. Germline V gene data show CDR1 as MGHRA and CDR2 as YSYEKL. The CDR3 is 16 amino acids. The V gene end was trimmed by 3 bases and the J gene end by 0 bases; junction bases not matched to a gene: 4. CDR3 nucleotides: TGCGCCAGCAGCCAGCACAGGGGGGGTAGCAATCAGCCCCAGCATTTT. The encoded protein is CASSQHRGGSNQPQHF.

The rearrangement links TRBV6-5 to TRBJ2-1; D is possibly TRBD1 (6 bases). The CDR3 spans 12 residues. The germline gives CDR1 MNHEY, CDR2 SVGAGI. V lost 4 bases, J lost 8 bases, and 9 bases lay in between. The CDR3 sequence is CASSFRGDEQFF. The CDR3 bases are TGTGCCAGCAGTTTCAGGGGCGATGAGCAGTTCTTC.

This chain links TRBV4-1 with TRBJ2-5, with 9 bases that match TRBD1. The CDR3 consists of 13 residues. With V trimmed by 6 bases and J by 3 bases, 2 bases remained unmatched. CDR1 is MGHRA and CDR2 is YSYEKL in the germline V gene. CDR3 loop: CASRQGAEETQYF. The CDR3 DNA follows: TGCGCCAGCAGACAGGGGGCAGAAGAGACCCAGTACTTC.

The chain carries TRBV18 and TRBJ1-2, with 7 nucleotides matching TRBD1. V lost 1 base, J lost 8 bases, and 13 bases stayed unmatched. Germline V gene sequence: CDR1 KGHSH, CDR2 LQKENI. The CDR3 has 16 amino acids. This CDR3 is CASSPRDSGQFAGYTF. CDR3 nucleotides: TGTGCCAGCTCACCACGGGACAGCGGGCAGTTTGCCGGCTACACCTTC.

The rearrangement joins TRBV6-5 to TRBJ2-1; no clear D gene. The V end was cut by 0 bases, the J end by 5 bases, with 5 bases between. Germline V CDR1 and CDR2: MNHEY, SVGAGI. CDR3 size: 13 residues. CDR3 in amino acids: CASSYSRNNEQFF. The CDR3, as DNA: TGTGCCAGCAGTTACTCTCGTAACAATGAGCAGTTCTTC.

This sequence joins TRBV27 and TRBJ1-1, with 7 positions matching TRBD1. Trimming at V came to 1 base and at J to 6 bases, leaving 2 bases not matched to a gene. The germline gives CDR1 MNHEY, CDR2 SMNVEV (reference sequence). The CDR3 has 13 residues. The CDR3 sequence is CASSLWQGAEAFF. In DNA form, the CDR3 reads TGTGCCAGCAGTTTATGGCAGGGGGCTGAAGCTTTCTTT.

The rearrangement links TRBV29-1 to TRBJ2-3; D is unresolved. V lost 2 bases and J lost 0, with 6 bases in between. The CDR3 has 13 residues. Germline CDR1 and CDR2: SQVTM and ANQGSEA. CDR3 sequence reads: CSVEKASTDTQYF. CDR3 DNA sequence: TGCAGCGTTGAAAAAGCAAGCACAGATACGCAGTATTTT.

DNA for the CDR3: TGTGCCAGCAGCCAAGCGGAGACTACGGGTTACGAGCAGTACTTC. This translates into CASSQAETTGYEQYF. V gene TRBV4-2 combines with J gene TRBJ2-5; D may be TRBD2 (5 bases). The end of the DNA fits TRBJ2-7 better, so the J call may be wrong. Germline assignment: CDR1 LGHNA and CDR2 YNFKEQ. This CDR3 contains 15 residues.

The rearrangement uses TRBV4-1 and TRBJ2-7, with D possibly being TRBD2 (6 bases). The CDR3 contains 15 residues. In germline, CDR1 is MGHRA, CDR2 YSYEKL. V lost 3 bases and J lost 2, with 14 bases in between. The CDR3, as DNA: TGCGCCAGCAGCCAGGACTCACGGGGGACCTACGAGCAGTACTTC. Translating it yields CASSQDSRGTYEQYF.

The chain employs TRBV9 and TRBJ2-2; D not certain. In germline, CDR1 is SGDLS, CDR2 YYNGEE. CDR3 size: 13 residues. The V end lost 0 bases, the J end lost 6 bases, and 6 bases lay between the germline ends. The CDR3: CASSVGGSGELFF. The DNA of the CDR3 is TGTGCCAGCAGCGTAGGAGGTTCCGGGGAGCTGTTTTTT.

The V call is TRBV15, the J call TRBJ2-3; 12 bases match TRBD2. Trimming removed 0 bases from V and 4 bases from J; junction bases left unmatched: 8. The CDR3 runs 18 residues. CDR1 is LNHNV and CDR2 is YYDKDF in the germline V gene (reference sequence). The CDR3 is CATSRDPWTSGEADTQYF. In DNA, the CDR3 is TGTGCCACCAGCAGAGATCCCTGGACTAGCGGGGAGGCAGATACGCAGTATTTT.

The chain has TRBV9 and TRBJ2-3, with a possible D match to TRBD1 (6 bases). CDR3 size: 14 residues. V was clipped by 6 bases and J by 2 bases, with 13 bases between them. The germline V gene encodes CDR1 SGDLS and CDR2 YYNGEE. Here the CDR3 reads CASTAGTNTDTQYF. CDR3 coding DNA: TGTGCCAGCACTGCCGGGACAAACACAGATACGCAGTATTTT.

The rearrangement links TRBV28 to TRBJ2-1, with TRBD1 as a possible D gene (6 bases). The CDR3 totals 13 residues. Per the germline V gene, CDR1 is MDHEN and CDR2 is SYDVKM. The ends were cut back, 8 bases at V and 4 bases at J, with 12 bases in the middle. This CDR3 reads CASLAGDYNEQFF. The CDR3 coding sequence is TGTGCCAGCCTGGCAGGGGATTACAATGAGCAGTTCTTC.

The chain couples TRBV7-8 to TRBJ1-5, with D possibly matching TRBD1 (5 bases). The germline V gene encodes CDR1 SGHVS and CDR2 FQNEAQ. The CDR3 loop spans 14 amino acids. V was clipped by 10 bases and J by 5 bases, with 18 bases between them. CDR3 region: CATLGLGGDQPQHF. As DNA, the CDR3 is TGTGCCACCCTTGGGTTGGGGGGAGATCAGCCCCAGCATTTT.

The chain recombines TRBV9 with TRBJ1-5; tentatively, D is TRBD1 (6 bases). The CDR3 has 13 amino acids. CDR1 is SGDLS and CDR2 is YYNGEE in the germline V gene. V was shortened by 3 bases and J by 6 bases, with 10 bases between the two germline ends. CDR3 sequence: CASSAGDSQPQHF. CDR3 sequence (DNA): TGTGCCAGCAGCGCAGGGGATAGTCAGCCCCAGCATTTT.

The chain links TRBV6-1 to TRBJ2-7; TRBD1 matches at 12 bases. The trim removed 3 bases at V and 9 bases at J, leaving 12 bases unmatched. This CDR3 comprises 16 residues. Germline-derived CDR1 and CDR2 are MNHNS and SASEGT. Here the CDR3 DNA reads TGTGCCAGCAGTGACGTTCCGGGACAGGGGGCGTTCGGGCAGTACTTC. This encodes CASSDVPGQGAFGQYF.

As to this clone: This sample includes further DNA sequences coding for the same CDR3. The chain is built from TRBV6-1 and TRBJ2-1; TRBD2 might be the D (6 bases). Trimming stripped 6 bases from V and 3 bases from J, with 12 bases between. This CDR3 contains 14 residues. Looked up from germline, CDR1 is MNHNS and CDR2 is SASEGT. CDR3 sequence: CASRGTSGYNEQFF. The DNA for the CDR3 is TGTGCCAGCAGGGGGACTTCCGGCTACAATGAGCAGTTCTTC.

V and J are TRBV25-1 and TRBJ2-6, with 7 bases that match TRBD2. V gave up 6 bases and J gave up 4 bases; unmatched junction bases: 9. The CDR3 totals 16 residues. Germline V gene sequence: CDR1 MGHDK, CDR2 SYGVNS. The CDR3 loop is CASSHSGGLGANVLTF. CDR3 coding DNA: TGTGCCAGCAGCCATTCGGGGGGTTTGGGGGCCAACGTCCTGACTTTC.